This record looks at one T cell receptor (beta chain) sequence and its context. The sample is drawn from a study of T cell responses to AZD1222 COVID-19 vaccine. Produced via immunoSEQ multiplex PCR; TCRdb's table is partial and in-frame only. The sample comprises 75,000 to 100,000 clones, 89% of which are singletons, and roughly 1.7% rests with the top ten. The receptor was isolated from an adult in good health. The sample here was peripheral blood, taken on day 0 of AZD1222 vaccination.

CDR3 sequence reads: CASSQALNSPLHF. DNA of the CDR3: TGTGCCAGCAGCCAAGCTCTGAATTCACCCCTCCACTTT. The chain joins TRBV3-1 (or the pseudogene TRBV3-2) to TRBJ1-6; D gene ambiguous. This CDR3 contains 13 residues. CDR1 and CDR2 from the germline V gene are LGHDT and YNNKEL (reference sequence). Trimming took off 1 base at V and 7 bases at J, with 5 bases between the two ends.